Below are 25 T cell receptor beta chains sequenced from a single sample in a study of post-analysis software for immune sequencing data. Their antigens are not known. Findings and caveats of the study: Comparison of patients with controls showed about 5 TRBV segments more frequent in patients, TRBV5-6, TRBV5-1 and TRBV20-1 among them.

Unique molecular identifiers were carried by the TCR beta cDNA libraries. TCRdb fed the PCR reads into MiXCR, producing one record per CDR3 protein. The sample shows over 700,000 distinct CDR3 sequences, 30% of them seen only once. Sequences were obtained from blood. Receptors were obtained from a girl aged 10-17 years with multiple sclerosis.

The chain couples TRBV6-5 to TRBJ2-7; TRBD2 might be the D (7 bases). The germline V and J ends were trimmed by 6 bases and 4 bases, with 22 bases remaining between them. This CDR3 has 16 amino acids. CDR1 MNHEY and CDR2 SVGAGI come from the germline V gene. The CDR3 sequence is CASRAKAPGGRYEQYF. Here the CDR3 DNA reads TGTGCCAGCAGGGCTAAGGCCCCGGGGGGCCGTTACGAGCAGTACTTC.

Concerning this clonotype itself: One junction end disagrees with the germline gene, perhaps due to a read error. In DNA form, the CDR3 reads TGTGCCAGCAACTTAACCCCTGGCTATGGCTACACCTTC. Encoded protein: CASNLTPGYGYTF. The V and J genes are TRBV7-9 and TRBJ1-2; no clear D gene. Per the germline V gene, CDR1 is SEHNR and CDR2 is FQNEAQ (reference sequence). This CDR3 spans 13 amino acids. Combining the CDR3 with reference TRBV7-9 and TRBJ1-2 gives the whole variable domain DTGVSQNPRHKITKRGQNVTFRCDPISEHNRLYWYRQTLGQGPEFLTYFQNEAQLEKSRLLSDRFSAERPKGSFSTLEIQRTEQGDSAMYLCASNLTPGYGYTFGSGTRLTVV.

This clonotype was seen more than once but under ten times. V gene TRBV7-9 combines with J gene TRBJ2-5, with TRBD2 identical over 11 bases. The germline CDR1 and CDR2 sequences are SEHNR and FQNEAQ (reference sequence). With 2 bases clipped from V and 2 bases from J, the junction kept 13 bases outside the gene matches. This CDR3 region has 19 residues. CDR3 region: CASSLLAGGTTIDQETQYF. In DNA form, the CDR3 reads TGTGCCAGCAGCTTACTAGCGGGGGGCACTACTATCGATCAAGAGACCCAGTACTTC.

The chain has TRBV7-2 and TRBJ1-4; no clear D. The CDR3 is 15 residues long. Germline CDR1 and CDR2: SGHTA and FQGNSA. The germline V and J ends were trimmed by 6 bases and 0 bases, with 11 bases remaining between them. CDR3: CASSARAATNEKLFF. CDR3 in DNA: TGTGCCAGCAGTGCTAGAGCGGCAACTAATGAAAAACTGTTTTTT.

This clonotype was counted only a few times. The chain employs TRBV3-1 and TRBJ2-5, with 7 nucleotides matching TRBD2. Germline values: CDR1 LGHDT, CDR2 YNNKEL (reference sequence). This CDR3 comprises 15 residues. V was pared by 3 bases and J by 2 bases, with 6 bases of the junction left unmatched. CDR3 protein: CASSHSSGSQETQYF. DNA of the CDR3: TGTGCCAGCAGCCATTCTAGCGGTTCACAAGAGACCCAGTACTTC.

This clonotype was counted ten times or more. The chain recombines TRBV29-1 with TRBJ1-1; 7 bases fit TRBD1. Germline loops: CDR1 SQVTM, CDR2 ANQGSEA. The V gene end was trimmed by 6 bases and the J gene end by 4 bases; junction bases not matched to a gene: 11. This CDR3 has 14 residues. Written as DNA, the CDR3 is TGCAGCGTCATAGAGACAGGGAAGAGCACTGAAGCTTTCTTT. It yields the protein CSVIETGKSTEAFF.

The count of this clonotype is one. The chain combines TRBV12-5 with TRBJ1-1; D not resolved. Per the germline V gene, CDR1 is LGHNT and CDR2 is FRNRAP. The CDR3 has 12 amino acids. V dropped 6 bases and J dropped 10 bases, with 15 bases sitting between them. Here the CDR3 reads CASGYGGNRAFF. CDR3 coding DNA: TGTGCTAGTGGCTACGGAGGGAATCGAGCTTTCTTT.

This clonotype was seen more than once but under ten times. The rearrangement joins TRBV2 to TRBJ2-5; D call uncertain. V lost 9 bases, J lost 2 bases, and 10 bases lay in between. CDR3 length equals 12 residues. Germline V gene lookup returns CDR1 SNHLY and CDR2 FYNNEI. This chain's CDR3 is CASPTEQETQYF. CDR3 DNA sequence: TGTGCCAGTCCGACGGAGCAAGAGACCCAGTACTTC.

This clonotype was detected ten times or more. The CDR3 bases are TGCGCCAGCAGCTTGGATCAGGGTGAGCAGTTCTTC. Its protein product is CASSLDQGEQFF. J is TRBJ2-1 and V is TRBV5-1; a possible D gene is TRBD1 (5 bases). V was clipped by 0 bases and J by 9 bases, with 7 bases between them. Germline loops: CDR1 SGHRS, CDR2 YFSETQ. This CDR3 has 12 amino acids. Full variable domain (outside the CDR3, taken from reference TRBV5-1 and TRBJ2-1): KAGVTQTPRYLIKTRGQQVTLSCSPISGHRSVSWYQQTPGQGLQFLFEYFSETQRNKGNFPGRFSGRQFSNSRSEMNVSTLELGDSALYLCASSLDQGEQFFGPGTRLTVL.

This clonotype was detected only a few times. The rearrangement joins TRBV12-3 or TRBV12-4 to TRBJ2-7; 9 bases are shared with TRBD2. With V trimmed by 8 bases and J by 6 bases, 5 bases remained unmatched. The CDR3 spans 12 residues. The CDR3 DNA reads as TGTGCCAGCGGAGCGGGAGGAAGCGAGCAGTACTTC. Protein: CASGAGGSEQYF.

The chain recombines TRBV9 with TRBJ2-5; 9 nucleotides match TRBD2. The CDR3 extends over 16 amino acids. Trimming at V came to 0 bases and at J to 11 bases, leaving 14 bases not matched to a gene. CDR1 and CDR2 (germline): SGDLS, YYNGEE. Here the CDR3 DNA reads TGTGCCAGCAGCGTAGGAGCGGGAGGACCACATTCTGAGCAGTACTTC. This translates into CASSVGAGGPHSEQYF.

The chain joins TRBV20-1 to TRBJ1-2; 7 bases line up with TRBD1. Germline lookup yields CDR1 DFQATT and CDR2 SNEGSKA (reference sequence). This CDR3 has 16 residues. Trimming removed 2 bases from V and 8 bases from J; junction bases left unmatched: 17. CDR3 sequence (DNA): TGCAGTGCTAGACCTCTTCTTGGAGGGGGCGGAGGAGGCTACACCTTC. As protein: CSARPLLGGGGGGYTF.

This clonotype was seen repeatedly, ten times or more. This sequence joins TRBV27 and TRBJ2-7; 7 nucleotides agree with TRBD2. J was trimmed by 0 bases and V by 6 bases; bases with no gene match: 5. This CDR3 region has 14 residues. Germline-derived CDR1 and CDR2 are MNHEY and SMNVEV (reference sequence). The CDR3 DNA reads as TGTGCCAGCAGACCTAGCGGAAGCTCCTACGAGCAGTACTTC. Translated, it gives CASRPSGSSYEQYF.

The V call is TRBV20-1, the J call TRBJ2-7, with a weak D call TRBD1 (6 bases). Deletions cut 8 bases from V and 2 bases from J, with 19 bases between. This CDR3 has 14 residues. The germline gives CDR1 DFQATT, CDR2 SNEGSKA (reference sequence). The CDR3 loop is CSRSPGVNPYEQYF. The CDR3 DNA reads TGCAGTCGCAGCCCAGGGGTCAATCCCTACGAGCAGTACTTC.

The genes are TRBV18 and TRBJ1-2; TRBD1 is a possible D gene (6 bases). The CDR3 totals 14 residues. The V gene's germline CDR1 is KGHSH and CDR2 LQKENI. The V and J ends lost 6 bases and 5 bases respectively, with 16 bases between them. CDR3 residues: CASSLGQTAYGYTF. The CDR3 region has the DNA TGTGCCAGCTCCCTCGGACAGACCGCATATGGCTACACCTTC.

CDR3 DNA sequence: TGTGCCAGCTCACCTGAGGCAGGGGGCATAAGAACTGAAGCTTTCTTT. Its protein is CASSPEAGGIRTEAFF. The rearrangement joins TRBV18 to TRBJ1-1; TRBD1 aligns across 8 bases. Germline-derived CDR1 and CDR2 are KGHSH and LQKENI. This CDR3 has 16 residues. Trimming at V came to 3 bases and at J to 5 bases, leaving 11 bases not matched to a gene.

The rearrangement uses TRBV20-1 and TRBJ1-6, with 9 bases fitting TRBD1. CDR3 length equals 14 residues. J lost 9 bases, V lost 5 bases, and 8 bases had no gene match. CDR1 is DFQATT, CDR2 SNEGSKA, per germline (reference sequence). This CDR3 is CSASPGQGSSPLHF. For the CDR3, the DNA is TGCAGTGCTTCTCCGGGACAGGGCAGTTCACCCCTCCACTTT.

The V call is TRBV29-1, the J call TRBJ1-1; maybe TRBD1 (5 bases). There are 15 residues in the CDR3. The germline V gene encodes CDR1 SQVTM and CDR2 ANQGSEA. V lost 5 bases and J 4 bases, leaving 20 bases between the germline ends. The CDR3 nucleotides are TGCAGCGTTTTGGGGCCCGGGCCGAGGGGCACTGAAGCTTTCTTT. Its translation: CSVLGPGPRGTEAFF.

In this sample, this clonotype turned up many times. The J gene is TRBJ2-1, the V gene TRBV5-1, with D tentatively TRBD2 (5 bases). CDR1 SGHRS and CDR2 YFSETQ come from the germline V gene. Trimming took off 4 bases at V and 10 bases at J, with 21 bases between the two ends. The CDR3 extends over 15 amino acids. CDR3 sequence (DNA): TGCGCCAGCAGCGAAAGATCCCCTAGCAATGAAGAGCAGTTCTTC. Amino acids: CASSERSPSNEEQFF.

This clonotype was picked up one time. The chain couples TRBV20-1 to TRBJ2-2; the match to TRBD2 covers 9 bases. V lost 4 bases to trimming and J lost 4 bases; unmatched junction nucleotides: 4. The CDR3 spans 14 residues. Germline CDR1 DFQATT, CDR2 SNEGSKA (reference sequence). The CDR3 region is CSAIGGRATGELFF. As DNA, the CDR3 is TGCAGTGCTATAGGCGGGAGGGCCACCGGGGAGCTGTTTTTT.

In this sample, this clonotype turned up many times. The chain couples TRBV29-1 to TRBJ2-7; D uncertain. This CDR3 has 15 amino acids. V lost 4 bases, J lost 3 bases, and 19 bases lay in between. CDR1 SQVTM and CDR2 ANQGSEA come from the germline V gene. CDR3: CSVVSNFGQSYEQYF. The CDR3, as DNA: TGCAGCGTTGTCTCGAATTTTGGGCAAAGCTACGAGCAGTACTTC.

The chain uses TRBV27 and TRBJ2-7; 9 nucleotides agree with TRBD2. V dropped 0 bases and J dropped 3; count of bases not matched to a gene: 3. The CDR3 is 15 amino acids. The germline V gene encodes CDR1 MNHEY and CDR2 SMNVEV (reference sequence). CDR3 sequence: CASSLSTSGFYEQYF. The CDR3 DNA reads as TGTGCCAGCAGTTTATCCACTAGCGGGTTCTACGAGCAGTACTTC.

V gene TRBV5-1 combines with J gene TRBJ2-5; 8 bases are shared with TRBD1. V lost 3 bases and J lost 4; bases outside the gene matches: 8. Germline assignment: CDR1 SGHRS and CDR2 YFSETQ. The CDR3 loop spans 15 amino acids. The CDR3 protein is CASSSETGVSETQYF. DNA for the CDR3: TGCGCCAGCAGCTCGGAGACAGGGGTATCAGAGACCCAGTACTTC.

This clonotype was seen a handful of times. This chain joins TRBV4-1 and TRBJ2-1; possible D gene TRBD1, 5 bases. Germline CDR1 MGHRA, CDR2 YSYEKL. Trimming took 0 bases from V and 7 from J, leaving 13 bases between them. This CDR3 is 15 amino acids long. The CDR3 region has the DNA TGCGCCAGCAGCCAAGAACGCAGGGAAAGAAATGAGCAGTTCTTC. Translation gives CASSQERRERNEQFF.

The rearrangement joins TRBV12-3 or TRBV12-4 to TRBJ2-7; D might be TRBD1 or TRBD2, each matching 6 bases. The CDR3 is 15 amino acids. Trimming took 5 bases from V and 7 from J, leaving 21 bases between them. The CDR3 coding sequence is TGTGCCAGCAGTCCCGGGACGGGGGCCCTACGTGAGCAGTACTTC. Amino acids: CASSPGTGALREQYF.